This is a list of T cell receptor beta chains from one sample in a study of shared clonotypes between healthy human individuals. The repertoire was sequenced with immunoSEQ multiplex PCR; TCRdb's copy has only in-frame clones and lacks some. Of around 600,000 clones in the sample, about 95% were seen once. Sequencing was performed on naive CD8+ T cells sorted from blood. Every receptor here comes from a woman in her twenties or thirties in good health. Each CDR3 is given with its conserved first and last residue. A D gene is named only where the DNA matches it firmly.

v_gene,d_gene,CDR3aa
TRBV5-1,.,CASSPHGAGEQYF
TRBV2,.,CASSVSAGGNTEAFF
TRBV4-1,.,CASSQEMGPGHGNTIYF
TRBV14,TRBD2,CASSQEIYGGWTDTQYF
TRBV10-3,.,CAIKDREDEQYF
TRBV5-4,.,CASSQQGPNQPQHF
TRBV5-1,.,CASSLEGAERMGFYEQYF
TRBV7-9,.,CASSSDPGAGELFF
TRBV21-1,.,CASSKAAFPNIQYF
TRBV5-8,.,CASRTGPEPQHF
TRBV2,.,CASGWKGLDTQYF
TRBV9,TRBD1,CASSGGGTTGLDYGYTF
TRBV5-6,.,CASSSWSTQPQHF
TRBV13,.,CASSLTGTSQETQYF
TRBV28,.,CASSFGFNRDGQNIQYF
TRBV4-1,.,CASSQAGLNTGELFF
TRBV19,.,CASSTGYEQYF
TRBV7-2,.,CASSLSTDYYEQYF
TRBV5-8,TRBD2,CASSEGTSGSNEQFF
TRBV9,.,CASEGRGNTIYF
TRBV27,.,CASSLWPENTEAFF
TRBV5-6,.,CASSLAQAAQPQHF
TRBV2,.,CASRTDRLTEAFF
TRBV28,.,CASSLGGEQYF
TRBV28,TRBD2,CASSLRLAGAYEQYF
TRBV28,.,CASSFRGGDEQFF
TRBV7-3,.,CASSLVAGTPKHEAFF
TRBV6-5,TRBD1,CASSETGDLEAFF
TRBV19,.,CASSLGNQPQHF
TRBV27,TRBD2,CASSERLAGGYEQYF
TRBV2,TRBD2,CASSDPLAGGPYEQFF
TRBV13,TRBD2,CASSHWTSSDTQYF
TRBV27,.,CASSPGQGGSPLHF
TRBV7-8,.,CASSLEAGWPYEQYF
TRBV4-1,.,CASSQTRDFSSYNEQFF
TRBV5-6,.,CASSLRYEQYF
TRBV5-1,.,CASSDGGVSSGNTIYF
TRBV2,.,CASSELRSSSGDTQYF
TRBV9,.,CASSAGTEGYEQYF
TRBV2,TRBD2,CASTGAGDYEQYF
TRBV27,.,CASSNTGNFEQYF
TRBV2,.,CASSEVLGAGPSYNEQFF
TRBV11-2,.,CASSSGSAGELFF
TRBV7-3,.,CASSVSGPPYEQYF
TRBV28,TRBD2,CAILGLAGGNTGELFF
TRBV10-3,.,CAISEGAGTTYGYTF
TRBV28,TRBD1,CASSLRGQGKNQPQHF
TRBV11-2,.,CASSFTPGMDTQYF
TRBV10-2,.,CASSETDVTEAFF
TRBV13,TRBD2,CASSLRTSGRAFYEQYF
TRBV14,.,CASSPTRLLSEQYF
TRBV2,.,CASSELDEQYF
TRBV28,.,CASSLDSLNTEAFF
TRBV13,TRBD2,CATPGLAEYNEQFF